The T cell receptor (beta chain) described here comes from a study of T cell responses to AZD1222 COVID-19 vaccine. Sequencing used immunoSEQ multiplex PCR; TCRdb keeps in-frame clones, though not all of them. The repertoire holds 120,000 or so clones, with 65% to 90% as singletons. Regarding the study as a whole: Of spike-specific TCRs, nearly half reportedly target regions left unmutated in variants.

As for this clone: What it binds is not known.

This specimen consisted of peripheral blood, obtained 28 days after the second AZD1222 dose. This receptor was identified in an adult who received the AZD1222 COVID-19 vaccine.

CDR3 in amino acids: CASSLNPNTEAFF. The CDR3 nucleotides read TGCGCCAGCAGCTTGAACCCGAACACTGAAGCTTTCTTT. The chain joins TRBV5-1 to TRBJ1-1; D gene uncertain. V lost 1 base, J lost 1 base, and 5 bases lay in between. The CDR3 is 13 amino acids. From germline, CDR1 is SGHRS and CDR2 YFSETQ. Supplemented by reference TRBV5-1 and TRBJ1-1, the full variable domain reads KAGVTQTPRYLIKTRGQQVTLSCSPISGHRSVSWYQQTPGQGLQFLFEYFSETQRNKGNFPGRFSGRQFSNSRSEMNVSTLELGDSALYLCASSLNPNTEAFFGQGTRLTVV.